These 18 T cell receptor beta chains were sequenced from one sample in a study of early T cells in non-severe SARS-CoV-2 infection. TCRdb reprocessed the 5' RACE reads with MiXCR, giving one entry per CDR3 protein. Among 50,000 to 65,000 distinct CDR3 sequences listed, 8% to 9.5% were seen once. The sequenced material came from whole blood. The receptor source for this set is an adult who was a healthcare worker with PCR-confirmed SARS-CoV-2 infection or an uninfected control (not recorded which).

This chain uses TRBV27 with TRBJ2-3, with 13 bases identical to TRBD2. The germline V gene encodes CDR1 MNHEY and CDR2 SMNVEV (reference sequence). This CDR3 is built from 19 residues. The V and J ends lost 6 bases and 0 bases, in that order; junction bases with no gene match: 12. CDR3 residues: CASSYSGTSGTSSTDTQYF. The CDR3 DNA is TGTGCCAGCAGCTACTCCGGGACTAGCGGGACTTCTAGCACAGATACGCAGTATTTT.

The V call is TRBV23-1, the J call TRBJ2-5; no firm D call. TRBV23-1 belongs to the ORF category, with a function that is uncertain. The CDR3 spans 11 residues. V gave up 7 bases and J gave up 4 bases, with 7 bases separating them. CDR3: CASTPPETQYF. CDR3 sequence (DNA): TGCGCCAGCACCCCGCCAGAGACCCAGTACTTC.

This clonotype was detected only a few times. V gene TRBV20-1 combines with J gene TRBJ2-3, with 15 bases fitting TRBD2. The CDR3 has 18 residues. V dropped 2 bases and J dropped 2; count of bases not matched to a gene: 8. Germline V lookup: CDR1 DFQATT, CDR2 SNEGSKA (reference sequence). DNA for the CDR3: TGCAGTGCTAGATCCGGACTAGCGGGAGGGGGCCACACAGATACGCAGTATTTT. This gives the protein CSARSGLAGGGHTDTQYF.

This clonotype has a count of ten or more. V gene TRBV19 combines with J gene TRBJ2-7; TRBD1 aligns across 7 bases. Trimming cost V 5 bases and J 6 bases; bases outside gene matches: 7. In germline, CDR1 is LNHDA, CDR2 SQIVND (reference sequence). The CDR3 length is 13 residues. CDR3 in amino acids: CASSVDRVGEQYF. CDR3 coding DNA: TGTGCCAGTAGTGTTGACAGGGTCGGCGAGCAGTACTTC.

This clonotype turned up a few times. This chain's CDR3 is CASSLYGETADTEAFF. CDR3 bases: TGTGCCAGCAGTTTATACGGGGAGACAGCAGACACTGAAGCTTTCTTT. The chain links TRBV27 to TRBJ1-1; TRBD1 is a possible D gene (5 bases). Germline loops: CDR1 MNHEY, CDR2 SMNVEV (reference sequence). Between the trimmed V and J ends, which lost 1 base and 3 bases, there was a span of 15 bases. The CDR3 contains 16 residues.

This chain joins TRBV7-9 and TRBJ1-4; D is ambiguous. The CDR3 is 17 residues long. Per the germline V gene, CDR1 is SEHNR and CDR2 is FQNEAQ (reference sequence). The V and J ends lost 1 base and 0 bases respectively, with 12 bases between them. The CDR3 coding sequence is TGTGCCAGCAGCTTAGGATCGAAGGAAGCAACTAATGAAAAACTGTTTTTT. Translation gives CASSLGSKEATNEKLFF.

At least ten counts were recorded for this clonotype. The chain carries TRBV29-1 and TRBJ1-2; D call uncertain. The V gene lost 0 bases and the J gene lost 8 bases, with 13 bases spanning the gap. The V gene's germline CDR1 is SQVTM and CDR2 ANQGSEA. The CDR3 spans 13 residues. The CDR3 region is CSVEESADRGYTF. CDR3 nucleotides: TGCAGCGTTGAAGAGTCGGCAGATAGGGGCTACACCTTC. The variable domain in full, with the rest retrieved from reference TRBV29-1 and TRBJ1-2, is SAVISQKPSRDICQRGTSLTIQCQVDSQVTMMFWYRQQPGQSLTLIATANQGSEATYESGFVIDKFPISRPNLTFSTLTVSNMSPEDSSIYLCSVEESADRGYTFGSGTRLTVV.

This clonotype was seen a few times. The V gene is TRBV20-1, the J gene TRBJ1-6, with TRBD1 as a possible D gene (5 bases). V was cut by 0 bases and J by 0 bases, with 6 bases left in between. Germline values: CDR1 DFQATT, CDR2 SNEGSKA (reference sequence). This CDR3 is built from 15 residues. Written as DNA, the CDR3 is TGCAGTGCTAGAGAAAGGGGCTCCTATAATTCACCCCTCCACTTT. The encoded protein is CSARERGSYNSPLHF.

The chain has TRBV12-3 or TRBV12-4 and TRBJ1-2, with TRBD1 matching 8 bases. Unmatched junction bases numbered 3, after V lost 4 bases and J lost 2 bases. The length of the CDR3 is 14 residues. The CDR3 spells CASSSRQGNYGYTF. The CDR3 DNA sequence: TGTGCCAGCAGTTCCCGACAGGGGAACTATGGCTACACCTTC.

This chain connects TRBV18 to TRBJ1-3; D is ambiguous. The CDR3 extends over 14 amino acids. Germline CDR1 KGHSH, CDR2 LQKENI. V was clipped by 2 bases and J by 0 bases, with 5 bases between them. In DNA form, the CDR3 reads TGTGCCAGCTCACCAAATGGCTCTGGAAACACCATATATTTT. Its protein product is CASSPNGSGNTIYF. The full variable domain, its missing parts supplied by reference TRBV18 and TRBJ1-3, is NAGVMQNPRHLVRRRGQEARLRCSPMKGHSHVYWYRQLPEEGLKFMVYLQKENIIDESGMPKERFSAEFPKEGPSILRIQQVVRGDSAAYFCASSPNGSGNTIYFGEGSWLTVV.

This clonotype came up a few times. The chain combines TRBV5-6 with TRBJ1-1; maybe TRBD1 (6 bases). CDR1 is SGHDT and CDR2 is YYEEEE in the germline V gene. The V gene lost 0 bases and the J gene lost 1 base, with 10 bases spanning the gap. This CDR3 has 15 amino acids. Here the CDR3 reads CASSLVTGPNTEAFF. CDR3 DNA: TGTGCCAGCAGCTTGGTGACAGGCCCGAACACTGAAGCTTTCTTT.

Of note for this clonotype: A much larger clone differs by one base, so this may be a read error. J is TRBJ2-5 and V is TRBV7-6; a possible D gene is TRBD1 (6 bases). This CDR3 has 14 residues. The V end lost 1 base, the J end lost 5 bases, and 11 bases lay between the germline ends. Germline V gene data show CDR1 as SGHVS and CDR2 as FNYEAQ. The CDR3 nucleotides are TGTGCCAGCAGCTTAGGGGACACCCGGGAGACCCAGTACTTC. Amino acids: CASSLGDTRETQYF.

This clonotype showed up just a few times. The CDR3 region is CASSPPTGFPSNEQYF. Here the CDR3 DNA reads TGTGCCAGCAGTCCTCCGACAGGGTTCCCTTCTAACGAGCAGTACTTC. The rearrangement uses TRBV28 and TRBJ2-7; 7 bases line up with TRBD1. J lost 5 bases, V lost 5 bases, and 15 bases had no gene match. CDR1 is MDHEN and CDR2 is SYDVKM in the germline V gene. The CDR3 has 16 residues.

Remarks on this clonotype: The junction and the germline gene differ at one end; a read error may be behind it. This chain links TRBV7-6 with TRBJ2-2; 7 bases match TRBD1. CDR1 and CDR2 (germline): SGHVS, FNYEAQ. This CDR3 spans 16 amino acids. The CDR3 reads CASSLIDRANTGELLF. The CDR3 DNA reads TGTGCCAGCAGCTTAATTGACAGGGCGAACACCGGGGAGCTGCTTTTT. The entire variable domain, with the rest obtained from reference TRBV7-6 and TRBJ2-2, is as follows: GAGVSQSPRYKVTKRGQDVALRCDPISGHVSLYWYRQALGQGPEFLTYFNYEAQQDKSGLPNDRFSAERPEGSISTLTIQRTEQRDSAMYRCASSLIDRANTGELLFGEGSRLTVL.

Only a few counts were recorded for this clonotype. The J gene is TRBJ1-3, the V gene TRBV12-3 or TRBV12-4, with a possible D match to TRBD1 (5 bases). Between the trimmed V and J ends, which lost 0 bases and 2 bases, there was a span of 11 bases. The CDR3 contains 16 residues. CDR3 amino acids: CASSLAGPRTGNTIYF. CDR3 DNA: TGTGCCAGCAGTTTAGCGGGACCGAGAACTGGAAACACCATATATTTT.

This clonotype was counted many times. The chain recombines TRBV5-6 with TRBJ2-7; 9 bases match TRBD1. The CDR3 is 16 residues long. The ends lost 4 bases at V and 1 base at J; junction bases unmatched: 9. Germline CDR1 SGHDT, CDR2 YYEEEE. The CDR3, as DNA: TGTGCCAGCAGCCAAACAGGGGGCTCCCTTTCCTACGAGCAGTACTTC. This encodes CASSQTGGSLSYEQYF.

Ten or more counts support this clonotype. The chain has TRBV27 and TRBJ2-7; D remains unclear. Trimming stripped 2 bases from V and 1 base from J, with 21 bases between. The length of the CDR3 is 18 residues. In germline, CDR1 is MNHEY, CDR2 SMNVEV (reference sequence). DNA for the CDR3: TGTGCCAGCAGTTTAACCTCTCCTTACGGCTCACAGTCCTACGAGCAGTACTTC. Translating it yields CASSLTSPYGSQSYEQYF.

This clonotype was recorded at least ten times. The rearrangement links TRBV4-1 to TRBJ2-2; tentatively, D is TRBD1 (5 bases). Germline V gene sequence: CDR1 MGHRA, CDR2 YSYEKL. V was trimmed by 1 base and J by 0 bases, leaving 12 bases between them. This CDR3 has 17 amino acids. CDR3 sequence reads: CASSQAPRAANTGELFF. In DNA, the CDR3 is TGCGCCAGCAGCCAAGCTCCCAGGGCCGCGAACACCGGGGAGCTGTTTTTT.